These T cell receptor beta chains were read from a single sample in a study of cytomegalovirus exposure and HLA in healthy donors. Only in-frame clones appear in the TCRdb table, and some are missing; sequencing was by immunoSEQ multiplex PCR. The data contain around 110,000 clones, roughly three quarters of them seen just once; the ten biggest clones take up approximately 3.1%. The sample consisted of PBMCs. The receptors were sampled from a woman between 18 and 30 years old in good health and CMV-seropositive. The CDR3 runs from the conserved cysteine through the conserved F or W. A D gene is named only where the DNA matches it firmly. Clone size, where shown, is once, few, many, or a class for clones that have expanded.

TRBJ1-2 | TRBV30 | - | - | TGTGCCTGGAGTGTTGGTGAAGGGTTCGGAGGGGGCTACACCTTC | CAWSVGEGFGGGYTF
TRBJ1-2 | TRBV9 | TRBD1 | - | TGTGCCAGCAGCACTAACAGGGGGCTCAATGGCTACACCTTC | CASSTNRGLNGYTF
TRBJ2-7 | TRBV2 | TRBD2 | few | TGTGCCAGCAGGGGGACTAGCGGGAGGTACGAGCAGTACTTC | CASRGTSGRYEQYF
TRBJ2-1 | TRBV5-1 | - | - | TGCGCCAGCAGCTTGGACCGGCGGAACAATGAGCAGTTCTTC | CASSLDRRNNEQFF
TRBJ2-7 | TRBV5-1 | TRBD1 | - | TGCGCCAGCAGCACCGCCGGGACAGGGGACGAGCAGTACTTC | CASSTAGTGDEQYF
TRBJ1-5 | TRBV6-1 | - | - | TGTGCCAGCATAGGGGTTTTGTCAGGGGCTCAGCCCCAGCATTTT | CASIGVLSGAQPQHF
TRBJ1-2 | TRBV6-1 | - | once | TGTGCCAGCAGTGCATCACGAGCGGTGGACTATGGCTACACCTTC | CASSASRAVDYGYTF
TRBJ2-7 | TRBV9 | TRBD1 | - | TGTGCCAGCAGCGTAGGGGGACAGGGAAGCTCCTACGAGCAGTACTTC | CASSVGGQGSSYEQYF
TRBJ2-7 | TRBV11-2 | TRBD1 | - | TGTGCCAGCAGCCCGTGGGGACAGGGCTACGAGCAGTACTTC | CASSPWGQGYEQYF
TRBJ1-1 | TRBV6-5 | TRBD1 | - | TGTGCCAGCAGTTACTTGACAGGGTTGAACACTGAAGCTTTCTTT | CASSYLTGLNTEAFF
TRBJ2-7 | TRBV5-4 | - | - | TGTGCCAGCAGCTTGATTACGGGAGTTTCCTACGAGCAGTACTTC | CASSLITGVSYEQYF
TRBJ2-5 | TRBV2 | - | - | TGTGCCAGCAGCTCCCTCAGGGGCTCGGAGACCCAGTACTTC | CASSSLRGSETQYF
TRBJ1-1 | TRBV20-1 | - | - | TGCAGTGCTAGAAAACGGACTGAAGCTTTCTTT | CSARKRTEAFF
TRBJ2-7 | TRBV7-3 | TRBD2 | - | TGTGCCAGCAGCTTAACGAGAGCTAGCGGATCCTACGAGCAGTACTTC | CASSLTRASGSYEQYF
TRBJ2-1 | TRBV27 | - | - | TGTGCCAGCCGCGGGGGCGGAGCGGGCTACAATGAGCAGTTCTTC | CASRGGGAGYNEQFF
TRBJ2-1 | TRBV5-1 | - | - | TGCGCCAGCAGCTTGTTCGGTGATTACAATGAGCAGTTCTTC | CASSLFGDYNEQFF
TRBJ1-1 | TRBV20-1 | - | - | TGCAGTGCTAGAGGTAGTAGTGAAGCTTTCTTT | CSARGSSEAFF
TRBJ2-3 | TRBV9 | - | - | TGTGCCAGCAGCGTAGGTCCCCCCGTTAATACGCAGTATTTT | CASSVGPPVNTQYF
TRBJ2-7 | TRBV13 | TRBD2 | - | TGTGCCAGCAGCTTAAAGGGGAGACTAGCGGGATCCTCTACCTACGAGCAGTACTTC | CASSLKGRLAGSSTYEQYF
TRBJ1-2 | TRBV30 | - | - | TGTGCCTGGGATGGAGGGAAGAACTATGGCTACACCTTC | CAWDGGKNYGYTF
TRBJ2-7 | TRBV5-1 | - | - | TGCGCCAGCAGCTTGGCGGGTCGGGAAGGAGCCTACGAGCAGTACTTC | CASSLAGREGAYEQYF